Below are 28 T cell receptor beta chains sequenced from a single sample in a study of OX40 agonist ivuxolimab in advanced cancers. The method behind the library was the immunoSEQ multiplex PCR assay. This immuneACCESS table, as held by TCRdb, lists in-frame sequences with V and J called but not all clones. Of the missing ones, under half trace to an unresolved V gene in checked studies; the others have no known cause. The sample records roughly 22,000 clones, approximately 87% of which are singletons. The ten largest make up around 30% of the sample. Sequenced here: CD4+ or CD8+ T cells sorted from blood, sampled in a trial of the OX40 agonist ivuxolimab. These receptors all come from an adult with an advanced solid tumor such as melanoma, head and neck, liver or kidney cancer.

V usage is TRBV27 and J usage is TRBJ2-7; the D call may be TRBD1 or TRBD2 (5 bases each). Trimming removed 0 bases at V and 3 bases at J, with 9 bases between. In germline, CDR1 is MNHEY, CDR2 SMNVEV (reference sequence). The CDR3 is made up of 14 amino acids. The CDR3 nucleotides are TGTGCCAGCAGTTTATCGGGGGATCACTACGAGCAGTACTTC. As protein: CASSLSGDHYEQYF.

Concerning this clone: This sample includes further DNA sequences coding for the same CDR3. V gene TRBV5-4 combines with J gene TRBJ1-1; D is unclear. V was pared by 4 bases and J by 4 bases, with 8 bases between. Germline-derived CDR1 and CDR2 are SGHNT and YYREEE (reference sequence). This CDR3 has 12 amino acids. CDR3 amino acids: CASSPRGTEAFF. The CDR3 nucleotides read TGTGCCAGCAGCCCTCGGGGCACTGAAGCTTTCTTT. The entire variable domain, with the rest obtained from reference TRBV5-4 and TRBJ1-1, is as follows: ETGVTQSPTHLIKTRGQQVTLRCSSQSGHNTVSWYQQALGQGPQFIFQYYREEENGRGNFPPRFSGLQFPNYSSELNVNALELDDSALYLCASSPRGTEAFFGQGTRLTVV.

On this clone: The same CDR3 arises from other DNA sequences in this sample as well. CDR3 amino acids: CASSPSTSGRVTDTQYF. DNA of the CDR3: TGTGCCAGCAGCCCCTCGACTAGCGGGAGGGTAACAGATACGCAGTATTTT. The chain joins TRBV7-3 to TRBJ2-3; 14 nucleotides agree with TRBD2. V lost 5 bases and J lost 3; bases outside the gene matches: 7. Germline CDR1 SGHTA, CDR2 FQGTGA. The CDR3 totals 17 residues.

Points on this clone: A read error may account for a junction end that differs from germline. Here the CDR3 DNA reads TGTGCTAGCAGCTTAGTGGACCGCAATGAGCAGTTCTTC. This encodes CASSLVDRNEQFF. The chain uses TRBV7-7 and TRBJ2-1; no reliable D call. The CDR3 spans 13 residues. Germline V CDR1 and CDR2: SSHAT, FNYEAQ (reference sequence).

This chain links TRBV7-2 with TRBJ1-5; D not resolved. This CDR3 is built from 15 residues. Germline V CDR1 and CDR2: SGHTA, FQGNSA. The V gene lost 5 bases and the J gene lost 0 bases, with 11 bases spanning the gap. This chain's CDR3 is CASSADFYSNQPQHF. The DNA for the CDR3 is TGTGCCAGCAGCGCAGACTTTTATAGCAATCAGCCCCAGCATTTT.

The chain is built from TRBV28 and TRBJ2-5; 11 bases are a match to TRBD1. Germline CDR1 is MDHEN and CDR2 is SYDVKM. The CDR3 loop spans 17 amino acids. J was trimmed by 2 bases and V by 3 bases; bases with no gene match: 8. The CDR3, as DNA: TGTGCCAGCAGTTTGGCCTGGACAGGGGGCCTGCAAGAGACCCAGTACTTC. Amino acid sequence: CASSLAWTGGLQETQYF.

The V call is TRBV27, the J call TRBJ2-7; 7 positions match TRBD1. V trimming: 2 bases; J trimming: 4 bases; junction bases outside the gene matches: 5. This CDR3 has 14 amino acids. Germline CDR1 is MNHEY and CDR2 is SMNVEV (reference sequence). The CDR3 DNA sequence: TGTGCCAGCAGTTTAGGAGGCAGGGGGTACGAGCAGTACTTC. Encoded protein: CASSLGGRGYEQYF.

This clone was found once. The chain links TRBV19 to TRBJ2-7; 7 nucleotides line up with TRBD1. Germline loops: CDR1 LNHDA, CDR2 SQIVND (reference sequence). The J segment lost 0 bases and the V segment lost 3 bases, leaving 2 bases of the junction unmatched. There are 14 residues in the CDR3. The CDR3 spells CASSMTGSSYEQYF. The CDR3 bases are TGTGCCAGTAGTATGACAGGGAGCTCCTACGAGCAGTACTTC.

This clone is judged medium-sized. The chain couples TRBV5-1 to TRBJ2-2, with D possibly being TRBD1 (5 bases). Germline values: CDR1 SGHRS, CDR2 YFSETQ. Trimming left V 0 bases short and J 2 bases short, with 11 bases between. The CDR3 is 16 residues long. As DNA, the CDR3 is TGCGCCAGCAGCTTGGAACCAGGACACAACACCGGGGAGCTGTTTTTT. Amino acids: CASSLEPGHNTGELFF.

J is TRBJ2-6 and V is TRBV11-2; possibly TRBD1 for D (5 bases). CDR1 is SGHAT and CDR2 is FQNNGV in the germline V gene. Trimming pared 1 base from V and 2 bases from J, leaving 15 bases between. This CDR3 contains 18 residues. CDR3 nucleotides: TGTGCCAGCAGCTTAGTTACCAGGGTAGAGACTGGGGCCAACGTCCTGACTTTC. Translation: CASSLVTRVETGANVLTF.

The CDR3 spells CASSLAGTGFPGELFF. Written as DNA, the CDR3 is TGCGCCAGCAGCTTGGCCGGGACAGGGTTCCCCGGGGAGCTGTTTTTT. J is TRBJ2-2 and V is TRBV5-1; 9 bases match TRBD1. Germline CDR1 SGHRS, CDR2 YFSETQ. V trimming: 0 bases; J trimming: 6 bases; junction bases outside the gene matches: 6. The CDR3 extends over 16 amino acids.

The chain joins TRBV7-9 to TRBJ2-1; 9 bases map to TRBD2. Losses at the gene ends were 3 bases for V and 6 bases for J; bases not matched to a gene: 3. The CDR3 covers 14 residues. Germline V gene sequence: CDR1 SEHNR, CDR2 FQNEAQ (reference sequence). CDR3 residues: CASSFSAGGNEQFF. The CDR3 nucleotides are TGTGCCAGCAGCTTCTCAGCGGGGGGCAATGAGCAGTTCTTC.

Regarding this clone: A much larger clone lies a single base off, so this may be a read error. Other DNA sequences in the same sample also yield this CDR3. The chain joins TRBV5-5 to TRBJ2-6, with D maybe TRBD2 (7 bases). The CDR3 covers 17 residues. CDR1 and CDR2 (germline): SGHKS, YYEKEE (reference sequence). The V end was cut by 1 base, the J end by 3 bases, with 14 bases between. The CDR3 loop is CASSLLVGGRGANVLTF. The CDR3 DNA reads as TGTGCCAGCAGCTTGCTAGTGGGGGGGCGTGGGGCCAACGTCCTGACTTTC.

The chain carries TRBV7-2 and TRBJ2-7; no firm D call. The V end was cut by 5 bases, the J end by 3 bases, with 20 bases between. Germline V lookup: CDR1 SGHTA, CDR2 FQGNSA. CDR3 length: 16 residues. This chain's CDR3 is CASSLTPLEIVYEQYF. As DNA, the CDR3 is TGTGCCAGCAGCCTGACTCCTCTAGAGATTGTCTACGAGCAGTACTTC.

The rearrangement links TRBV13 to TRBJ2-5, with 10 bases matching TRBD1. CDR3 length: 15 amino acids. V dropped 3 bases and J dropped 0; count of bases not matched to a gene: 1. The germline CDR1 and CDR2 sequences are PRHDT and FYEKMQ (reference sequence). Here the CDR3 reads CASSFGTGDQETQYF. DNA of the CDR3: TGTGCCAGCAGCTTCGGGACAGGGGACCAAGAGACCCAGTACTTC.

The V gene is TRBV27, the J gene TRBJ2-7; D is possibly TRBD1 or TRBD2 (7 bases each). The V gene lost 8 bases and the J gene lost 2 bases, with 13 bases spanning the gap. The CDR3 runs to 13 residues. Germline loops: CDR1 MNHEY, CDR2 SMNVEV (reference sequence). As DNA, the CDR3 is TGTGCCAGCTTCCAGGGGGGGACCTACGAGCAGTACTTC. Its protein product is CASFQGGTYEQYF.

This sequence joins TRBV6-1 and TRBJ2-2, with D hard to call. CDR3 length equals 16 residues. In germline, CDR1 is MNHNS, CDR2 SASEGT. Trimming removed 1 base from V and 5 bases from J, with 14 bases in between. The CDR3 nucleotides are TGTGCCAGCAGTGAAGACAGCAGGTGGGGAACCGGGGAGCTGTTTTTT. Translation: CASSEDSRWGTGELFF.

The chain carries TRBV4-3 and TRBJ2-4, with a weak D call TRBD2 (6 bases). CDR3 length: 13 amino acids. Trimming removed 6 bases from V and 7 bases from J, with 13 bases in between. In germline, CDR1 is LGHNA, CDR2 YSLEER. CDR3 sequence (DNA): TGCGCCAGCAGTCCCGCGCGGGGTAACATTCAGTACTTC. Translated: CASSPARGNIQYF.

CDR3 sequence: CASSPTPDRVGAFDGEQYF. As DNA, the CDR3 is TGTGCCAGCAGCCCTACCCCGGACAGGGTGGGAGCCTTTGATGGCGAGCAGTACTTC. The V call is TRBV11-2, the J call TRBJ2-7; 8 bases are a match to TRBD1. Per the germline V gene, CDR1 is SGHAT and CDR2 is FQNNGV. With 5 bases clipped from V and 6 bases from J, the junction kept 24 bases outside the gene matches. This CDR3 region has 19 residues.

V gene TRBV30 combines with J gene TRBJ2-7; perhaps D is TRBD1 or TRBD2 (5 bases each). V gave up 5 bases and J gave up 3 bases, with 11 bases separating them. Germline CDR1 reads GTSNPN; CDR2 reads SVGIG (reference sequence). This CDR3 has 12 amino acids. As DNA, the CDR3 is TGTGCCTGGGGGACCGATGACTACGAGCAGTACTTC. Encoded protein: CAWGTDDYEQYF.

The chain recombines TRBV7-9 with TRBJ2-1, with 13 bases that match TRBD2. The CDR3 loop spans 16 amino acids. J was trimmed by 2 bases and V by 6 bases; bases with no gene match: 4. CDR1 is SEHNR, CDR2 FQNEAQ, per germline (reference sequence). DNA of the CDR3: TGTGCCAGCAGTCATACTAGCGGGAGGGCCTACAATGAGCAGTTCTTC. It is translated as CASSHTSGRAYNEQFF.

This clone was observed a few times. The chain combines TRBV10-1 with TRBJ2-7; D may correspond to TRBD1 or TRBD2 (6 bases each). Germline V CDR1 and CDR2: WNHNN, SYGVQD (reference sequence). The CDR3 runs 17 residues. Trimming shortened V by 11 bases and J by 2 bases, and 28 bases separated the two germline ends. The CDR3 region is CARPILRRGAIPYEQYF. The DNA of the CDR3 is TGCGCCCGACCGATACTTAGAAGGGGGGCGATACCCTACGAGCAGTACTTC.

The chain has TRBV7-6 and TRBJ2-1; TRBD2 aligns across 12 bases. Germline V gene data show CDR1 as SGHVS and CDR2 as FNYEAQ. The CDR3 has 19 amino acids. V gave up 0 bases and J gave up 7 bases; unmatched junction bases: 13. CDR3 amino acids: CASSLALNLAGGLRNEQFF. The CDR3 nucleotides read TGTGCCAGCAGCTTAGCCTTAAACCTAGCGGGAGGGCTACGAAATGAGCAGTTCTTC.

The rearrangement joins TRBV11-1 to TRBJ2-1; 11 bases fit TRBD2. CDR3 length equals 15 residues. V lost 5 bases and J lost 4; bases outside the gene matches: 4. Germline loops: CDR1 SGHAT, CDR2 FQDESV (reference sequence). The CDR3 loop reads CASSLGLAVYNEQFF. CDR3 coding DNA: TGTGCCAGCAGCCTGGGACTAGCGGTTTACAATGAGCAGTTCTTC.

CDR3 residues: CATSRGRLAGDYNEQFF. CDR3 nucleotide sequence: TGTGCCACCAGCAGAGGAAGATTAGCGGGAGACTACAATGAGCAGTTCTTC. The V and J genes are TRBV15 and TRBJ2-1; 9 bases are shared with TRBD2. The CDR3 contains 17 residues. The germline CDR1 and CDR2 sequences are LNHNV and YYDKDF (reference sequence). The trim removed 1 base at V and 3 bases at J, leaving 7 bases unmatched. The whole variable domain, remainder taken from reference TRBV15 and TRBJ2-1, is DAMVIQNPRYQVTQFGKPVTLSCSQTLNHNVMYWYQQKSSQAPKLLFHYYDKDFNNEADTPDNFQSRRPNTSFCFLDIRSPGLGDTAMYLCATSRGRLAGDYNEQFFGPGTRLTVL.

The chain links TRBV4-1 to TRBJ2-7; D unresolved. V lost 0 bases to trimming and J lost 0 bases, with 6 bases between them. Per germline, CDR1 MGHRA and CDR2 YSYEKL. The CDR3 spans 14 residues. The CDR3: CASSQEWDSYEQYF. For the CDR3, the DNA is TGCGCCAGCAGCCAAGAGTGGGACTCCTACGAGCAGTACTTC.

In DNA form, the CDR3 reads TGTGCCAGCAGCTTCCCCTGGACCTACGAGCAGTACTTC. The encoded protein is CASSFPWTYEQYF. The chain uses TRBV7-2 and TRBJ2-7, with no clear D. This CDR3 is built from 13 residues. CDR1 and CDR2 from the germline V gene are SGHTA and FQGNSA. V was pared by 3 bases and J by 2 bases, with 8 bases between.

The rearrangement joins TRBV6-1 to TRBJ2-7; D is perhaps TRBD2 (6 bases). This CDR3 spans 17 amino acids. Trimming stripped 4 bases from V and 0 bases from J, with 19 bases between. Germline V lookup: CDR1 MNHNS, CDR2 SASEGT. CDR3 sequence reads: CASSGLGWDGSSYEQYF. CDR3 nucleotides: TGTGCCAGCAGTGGCCTCGGGTGGGACGGGAGCTCCTACGAGCAGTACTTC.